Detailed here is one T cell receptor (beta chain). Assay used: immunoSEQ multiplex PCR; TCRdb lists only in-frame clones, some missing. The sample contains tens of thousands of clones, 80% to 90% of which appear only once. The germline V and J ends were trimmed by 1 base and 7 bases, with 11 bases remaining between them. CDR3 length equals 15 residues. CDR1 and CDR2 from the germline V gene are SGHAT and FQDESV (reference sequence). The data stem from a study of blood T cell repertoires in COVID-19. The rearrangement links TRBV11-1 to TRBJ1-6; tentatively, D is TRBD1 (5 bases). The sample comprised peripheral blood. The clonotype was recovered from a human donor in a cohort sampled during active COVID-19. CDR3 sequence: CASSLVSGGNSPLHF. The CDR3, as DNA: TGTGCCAGCAGCTTAGTTTCCGGGGGGAATTCACCCCTCCACTTT. The variable domain in full, with the rest retrieved from reference TRBV11-1 and TRBJ1-6, is EAEVAQSPRYKITEKSQAVAFWCDPISGHATLYWYRQILGQGPELLVQFQDESVVDDSQLPKDRFSAERLKGVDSTLKIQPAELGDSAMYLCASSLVSGGNSPLHFGNGTRLTVT.